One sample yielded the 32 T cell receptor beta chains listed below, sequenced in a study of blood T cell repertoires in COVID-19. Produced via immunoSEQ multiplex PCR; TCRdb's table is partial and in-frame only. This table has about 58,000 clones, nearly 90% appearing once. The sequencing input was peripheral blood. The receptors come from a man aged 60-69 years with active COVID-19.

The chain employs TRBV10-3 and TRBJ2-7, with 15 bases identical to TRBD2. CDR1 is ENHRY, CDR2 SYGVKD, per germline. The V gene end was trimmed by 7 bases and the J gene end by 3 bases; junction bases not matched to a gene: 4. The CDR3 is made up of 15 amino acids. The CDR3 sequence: CAITSGLAGGYEQYF. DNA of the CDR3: TGTGCCATCACCTCGGGACTAGCGGGGGGCTACGAGCAGTACTTC.

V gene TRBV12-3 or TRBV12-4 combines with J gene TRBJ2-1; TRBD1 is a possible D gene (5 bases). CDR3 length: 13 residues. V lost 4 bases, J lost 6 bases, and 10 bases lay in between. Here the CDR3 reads CASSSQASNEQFF. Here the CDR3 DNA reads TGTGCCAGCAGTTCACAGGCCTCCAATGAGCAGTTCTTC.

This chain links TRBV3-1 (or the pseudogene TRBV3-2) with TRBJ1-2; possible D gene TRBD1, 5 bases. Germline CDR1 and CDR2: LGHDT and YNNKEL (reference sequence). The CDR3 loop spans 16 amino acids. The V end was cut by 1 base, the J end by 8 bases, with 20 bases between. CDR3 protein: CASSQAGTGHRPGYTF. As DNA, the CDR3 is TGTGCCAGCAGCCAAGCGGGGACTGGACACCGCCCCGGCTACACCTTC.

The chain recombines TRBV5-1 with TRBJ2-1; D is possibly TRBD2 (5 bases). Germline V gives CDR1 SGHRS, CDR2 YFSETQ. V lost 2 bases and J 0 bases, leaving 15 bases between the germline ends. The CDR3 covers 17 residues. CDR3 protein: CASSLFAGDSSYNEQFF. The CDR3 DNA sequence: TGCGCCAGCAGCTTATTTGCCGGGGATAGCTCCTACAATGAGCAGTTCTTC.

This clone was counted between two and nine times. The CDR3, as DNA: TGTGCCAGCAGCCAGGCTGTCTCTGGGGCCAACGTCCTGACTTTC. Its translation: CASSQAVSGANVLTF. The chain is built from TRBV3-1 (or the pseudogene TRBV3-2) and TRBJ2-6; D not resolved. This CDR3 is built from 15 residues. CDR1 and CDR2 (germline): LGHDT, YNNKEL (reference sequence). With 3 bases removed from V and 0 bases from J, the gap between germline ends came to 6 bases.

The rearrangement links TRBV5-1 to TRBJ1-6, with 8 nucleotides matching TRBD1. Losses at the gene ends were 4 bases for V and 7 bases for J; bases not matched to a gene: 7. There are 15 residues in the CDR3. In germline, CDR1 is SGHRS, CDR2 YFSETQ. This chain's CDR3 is CASSTFGTGNSPLHF. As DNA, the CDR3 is TGCGCCAGCAGCACGTTTGGGACAGGCAATTCACCCCTCCACTTT. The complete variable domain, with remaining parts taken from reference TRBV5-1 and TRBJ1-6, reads KAGVTQTPRYLIKTRGQQVTLSCSPISGHRSVSWYQQTPGQGLQFLFEYFSETQRNKGNFPGRFSGRQFSNSRSEMNVSTLELGDSALYLCASSTFGTGNSPLHFGNGTRLTVT.

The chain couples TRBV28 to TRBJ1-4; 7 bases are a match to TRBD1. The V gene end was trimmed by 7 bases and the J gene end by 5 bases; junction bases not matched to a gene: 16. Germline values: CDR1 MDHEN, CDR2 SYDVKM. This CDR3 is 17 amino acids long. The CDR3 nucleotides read TGTGCCAGCAAAGCCCCCTTTACAGGGGTGGTCAATGAAAAACTGTTTTTT. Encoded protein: CASKAPFTGVVNEKLFF. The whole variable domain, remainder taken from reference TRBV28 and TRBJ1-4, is DVKVTQSSRYLVKRTGEKVFLECVQDMDHENMFWYRQDPGLGLRLIYFSYDVKMKEKGDIPEGYSVSREKKERFSLILESASTNQTSMYLCASKAPFTGVVNEKLFFGSGTQLSVL.

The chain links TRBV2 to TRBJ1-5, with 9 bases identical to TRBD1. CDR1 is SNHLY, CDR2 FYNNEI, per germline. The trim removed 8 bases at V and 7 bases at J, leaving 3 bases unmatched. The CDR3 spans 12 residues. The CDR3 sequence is CASGTGRQPQHF. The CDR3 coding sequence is TGTGCCAGCGGGACAGGGAGGCAGCCCCAGCATTTT.

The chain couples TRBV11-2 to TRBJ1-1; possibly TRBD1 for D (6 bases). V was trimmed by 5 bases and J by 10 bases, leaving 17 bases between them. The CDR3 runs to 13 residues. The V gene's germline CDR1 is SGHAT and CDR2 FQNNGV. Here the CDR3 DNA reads TGTGCCAGCAGCACCATACAGGGCATTGCAGCTTTCTTT. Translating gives CASSTIQGIAAFF.

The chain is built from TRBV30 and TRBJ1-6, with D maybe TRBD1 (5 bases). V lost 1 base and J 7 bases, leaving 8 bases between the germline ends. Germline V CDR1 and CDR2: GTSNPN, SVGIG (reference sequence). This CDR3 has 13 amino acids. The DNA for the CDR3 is TGTGCCTGGAGTGGACAGCCGAATTCACCCCTCCACTTT. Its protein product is CAWSGQPNSPLHF.

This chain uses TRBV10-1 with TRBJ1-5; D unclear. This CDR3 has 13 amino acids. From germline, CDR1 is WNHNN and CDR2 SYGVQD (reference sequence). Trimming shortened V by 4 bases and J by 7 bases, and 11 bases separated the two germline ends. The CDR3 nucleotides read TGCGCCAGCAGTGGGGGAACGGGGCAGCCCCAGCATTTT. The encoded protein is CASSGGTGQPQHF.

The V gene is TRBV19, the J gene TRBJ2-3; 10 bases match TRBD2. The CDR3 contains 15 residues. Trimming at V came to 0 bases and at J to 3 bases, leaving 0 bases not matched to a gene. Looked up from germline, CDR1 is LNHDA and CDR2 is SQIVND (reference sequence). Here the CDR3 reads CASSIETSGTDTQYF. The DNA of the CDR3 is TGTGCCAGTAGTATAGAGACTAGCGGGACAGATACGCAGTATTTT.

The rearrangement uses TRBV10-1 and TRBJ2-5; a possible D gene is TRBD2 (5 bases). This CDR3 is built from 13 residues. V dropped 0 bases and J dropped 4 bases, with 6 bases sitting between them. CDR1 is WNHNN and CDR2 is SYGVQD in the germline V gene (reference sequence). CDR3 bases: TGCGCCAGCAGTGAGTCCGGGGTAGAGACCCAGTACTTC. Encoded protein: CASSESGVETQYF.

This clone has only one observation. The CDR3 nucleotides read TGTGCCGTCCGGGACACCCTGAACACTGAAGCTTTCTTT. Protein: CAVRDTLNTEAFF. V gene TRBV10-3 combines with J gene TRBJ1-1; TRBD1 is a possible D gene (6 bases). V shed 11 bases and J shed 0 bases, with 13 bases lying between them. The germline gives CDR1 ENHRY, CDR2 SYGVKD. CDR3 length equals 13 residues.

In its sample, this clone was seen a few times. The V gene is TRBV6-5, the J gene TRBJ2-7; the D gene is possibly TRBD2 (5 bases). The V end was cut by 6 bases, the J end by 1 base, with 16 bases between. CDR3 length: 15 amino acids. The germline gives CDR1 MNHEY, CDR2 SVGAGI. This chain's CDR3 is CASSPRPEGSYEQYF. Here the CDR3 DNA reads TGTGCCAGCAGCCCCAGACCCGAGGGTTCCTACGAGCAGTACTTC.

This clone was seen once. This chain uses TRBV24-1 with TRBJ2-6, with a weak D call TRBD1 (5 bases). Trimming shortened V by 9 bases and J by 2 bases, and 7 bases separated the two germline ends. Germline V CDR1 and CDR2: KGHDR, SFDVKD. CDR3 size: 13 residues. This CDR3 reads CATADTGANVLTF. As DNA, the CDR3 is TGTGCCACCGCGGACACTGGGGCCAACGTCCTGACTTTC.

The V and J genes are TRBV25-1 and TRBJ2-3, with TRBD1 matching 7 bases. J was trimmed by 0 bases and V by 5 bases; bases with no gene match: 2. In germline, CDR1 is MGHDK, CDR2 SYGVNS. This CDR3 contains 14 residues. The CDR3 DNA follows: TGTGCCAGCAGTCGACAGGGAAGCACAGATACGCAGTATTTT. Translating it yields CASSRQGSTDTQYF.

This CDR3 reads CASSFERGGTVNEQFF. DNA of the CDR3: TGTGCCAGCAGCTTTGAACGCGGGGGGACTGTCAATGAGCAGTTCTTC. The J gene is TRBJ2-1, the V gene TRBV11-3; 8 bases are a match to TRBD2. Germline trimming cut 3 bases from V and 6 bases from J; bases unmatched to any gene: 10. Germline CDR1 is SGHNT and CDR2 is YENEEA. The CDR3 contains 16 residues.

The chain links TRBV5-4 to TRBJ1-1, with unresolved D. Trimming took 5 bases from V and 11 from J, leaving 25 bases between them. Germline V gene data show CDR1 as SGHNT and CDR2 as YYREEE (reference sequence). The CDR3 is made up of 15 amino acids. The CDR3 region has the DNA TGTGCCAGCAGTAACCGGTCGGTGGGCGCGCAGCGGGCTTTCTTT. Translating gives CASSNRSVGAQRAFF.

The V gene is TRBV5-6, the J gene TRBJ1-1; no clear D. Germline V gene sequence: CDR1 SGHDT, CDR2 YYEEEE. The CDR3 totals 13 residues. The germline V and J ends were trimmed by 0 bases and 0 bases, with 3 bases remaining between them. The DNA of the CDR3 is TGTGCCAGCAGCTTGGGGCTGAACACTGAAGCTTTCTTT. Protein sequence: CASSLGLNTEAFF.

Here the CDR3 reads CASSQGGGLTQYF. In DNA form, the CDR3 reads TGTGCCAGCAGTCAGGGCGGGGGCCTGACGCAGTATTTT. The V and J genes are TRBV27 and TRBJ2-3; possible D gene TRBD2, 7 bases. V lost 5 bases to trimming and J lost 9 bases, with 15 bases between them. Per germline, CDR1 MNHEY and CDR2 SMNVEV (reference sequence). The CDR3 has 13 amino acids.

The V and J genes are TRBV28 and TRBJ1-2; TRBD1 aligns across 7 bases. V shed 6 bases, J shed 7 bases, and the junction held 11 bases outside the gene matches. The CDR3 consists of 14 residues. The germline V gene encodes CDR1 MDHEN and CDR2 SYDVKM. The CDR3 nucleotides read TGTGCCAGCAGCCAGACCGACAGGGAGTCTGGCTACACCTTC. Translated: CASSQTDRESGYTF.

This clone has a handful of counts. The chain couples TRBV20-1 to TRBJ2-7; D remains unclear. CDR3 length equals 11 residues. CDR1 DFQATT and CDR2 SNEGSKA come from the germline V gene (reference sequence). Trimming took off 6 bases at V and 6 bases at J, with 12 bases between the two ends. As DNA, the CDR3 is TGCAGTGCAACCCAATTTAGCGAGCAGTACTTC. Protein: CSATQFSEQYF.

This CDR3 is CASSSWTSGRRLGDTQYF. The CDR3 DNA reads TGTGCCAGCAGCTCCTGGACTAGCGGGAGGCGCCTGGGGGATACGCAGTATTTT. V and J are TRBV7-2 and TRBJ2-3, with 14 positions matching TRBD2. The V gene's germline CDR1 is SGHTA and CDR2 FQGNSA. The CDR3 length is 18 residues. V dropped 4 bases and J dropped 6; count of bases not matched to a gene: 12.

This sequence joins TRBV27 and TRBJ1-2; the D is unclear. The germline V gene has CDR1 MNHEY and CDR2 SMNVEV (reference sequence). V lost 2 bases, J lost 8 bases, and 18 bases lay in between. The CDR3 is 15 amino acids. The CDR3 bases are TGTGCCAGCAGTTTAGGTGAGGGAGGAGGTAGCGGCTACACCTTC. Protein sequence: CASSLGEGGGSGYTF.

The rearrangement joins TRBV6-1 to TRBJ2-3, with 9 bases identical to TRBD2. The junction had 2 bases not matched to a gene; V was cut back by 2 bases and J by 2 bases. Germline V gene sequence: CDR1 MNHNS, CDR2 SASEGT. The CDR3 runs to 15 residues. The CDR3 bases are TGTGCCAGCAGTGAACAGCGGGGGGCCACAGATACGCAGTATTTT. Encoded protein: CASSEQRGATDTQYF.

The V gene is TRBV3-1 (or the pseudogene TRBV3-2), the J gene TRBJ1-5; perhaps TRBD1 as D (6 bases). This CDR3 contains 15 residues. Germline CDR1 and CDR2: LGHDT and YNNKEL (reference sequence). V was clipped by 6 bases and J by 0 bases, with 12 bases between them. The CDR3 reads CASRHGTNSNQPQHF. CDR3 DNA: TGTGCCAGCAGGCACGGGACAAATAGCAATCAGCCCCAGCATTTT.

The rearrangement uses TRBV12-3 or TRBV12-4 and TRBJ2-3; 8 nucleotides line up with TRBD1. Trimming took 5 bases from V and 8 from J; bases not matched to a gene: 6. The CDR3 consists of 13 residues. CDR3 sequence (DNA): TGTGCCAGCAGTACCGGGACAGGTGCTACGCAGTATTTT. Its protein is CASSTGTGATQYF.

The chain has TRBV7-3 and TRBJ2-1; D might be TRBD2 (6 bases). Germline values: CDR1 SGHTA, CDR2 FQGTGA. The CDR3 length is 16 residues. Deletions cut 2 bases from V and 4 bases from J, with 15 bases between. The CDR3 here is CASSLVGGAAYNEQFF. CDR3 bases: TGTGCCAGCAGCTTAGTGGGCGGGGCGGCTTACAATGAGCAGTTCTTC.

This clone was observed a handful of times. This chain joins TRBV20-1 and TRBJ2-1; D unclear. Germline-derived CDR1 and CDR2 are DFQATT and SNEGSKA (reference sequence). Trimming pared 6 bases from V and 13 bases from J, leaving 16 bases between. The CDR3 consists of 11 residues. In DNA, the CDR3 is TGCAGTGCAGCCCTTACCCCCGCCCAGTTCTTC. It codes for CSAALTPAQFF.

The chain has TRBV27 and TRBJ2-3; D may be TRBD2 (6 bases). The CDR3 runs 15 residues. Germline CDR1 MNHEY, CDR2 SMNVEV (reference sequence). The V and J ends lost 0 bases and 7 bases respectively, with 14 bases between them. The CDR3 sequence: CASSLSTVRGYTQYF. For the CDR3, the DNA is TGTGCCAGCAGTTTATCCACAGTGCGGGGCTATACGCAGTATTTT.

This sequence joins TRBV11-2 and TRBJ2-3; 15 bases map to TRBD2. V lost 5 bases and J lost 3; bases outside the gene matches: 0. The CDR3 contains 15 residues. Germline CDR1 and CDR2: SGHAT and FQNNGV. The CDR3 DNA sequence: TGTGCCAGCAGCGGACTAGCGGGAGGGACAGATACGCAGTATTTT. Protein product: CASSGLAGGTDTQYF.